The source of this T cell receptor beta chain is a study of cytomegalovirus exposure and HLA in healthy donors. About this clone itself: Its antigen is unknown.

General observations from the study: The classifier was said to identify cytomegalovirus status with high specificity and sensitivity. The study recorded 160 or so TCR beta chains that were cytomegalovirus-associated.

In germline, CDR1 is SGHTA, CDR2 FQGNSA. V was pared by 0 bases and J by 2 bases, with 11 bases between. The CDR3 totals 15 residues. Sequencing used immunoSEQ multiplex PCR; TCRdb keeps in-frame clones, though not all of them. In the table there are approximately 300,000 clones, roughly 85% of which are singletons. This clonotype originated in a young woman in good health and CMV-seronegative. The genes are TRBV7-2 and TRBJ2-7, with D tentatively TRBD2 (6 bases). Sequencing input: PBMCs. The CDR3 sequence is CASSLALAETYEQYF. The DNA for the CDR3 is TGTGCCAGCAGCTTAGCGTTAGCGGAAACCTACGAGCAGTACTTC.